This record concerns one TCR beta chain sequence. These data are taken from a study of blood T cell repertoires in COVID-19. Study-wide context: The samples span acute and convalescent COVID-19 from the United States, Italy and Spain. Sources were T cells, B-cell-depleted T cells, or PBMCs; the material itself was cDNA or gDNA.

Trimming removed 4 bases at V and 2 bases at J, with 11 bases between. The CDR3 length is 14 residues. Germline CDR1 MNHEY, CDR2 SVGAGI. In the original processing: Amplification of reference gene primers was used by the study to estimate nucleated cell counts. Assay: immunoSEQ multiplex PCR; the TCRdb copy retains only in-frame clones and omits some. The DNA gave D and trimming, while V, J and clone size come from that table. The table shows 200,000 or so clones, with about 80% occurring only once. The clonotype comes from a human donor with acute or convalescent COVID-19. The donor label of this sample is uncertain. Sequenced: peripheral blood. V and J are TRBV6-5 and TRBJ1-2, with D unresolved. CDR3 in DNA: TGTGCCAGCAGTTTAGACATCTTAAACTATGGCTACACCTTC. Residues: CASSLDILNYGYTF.